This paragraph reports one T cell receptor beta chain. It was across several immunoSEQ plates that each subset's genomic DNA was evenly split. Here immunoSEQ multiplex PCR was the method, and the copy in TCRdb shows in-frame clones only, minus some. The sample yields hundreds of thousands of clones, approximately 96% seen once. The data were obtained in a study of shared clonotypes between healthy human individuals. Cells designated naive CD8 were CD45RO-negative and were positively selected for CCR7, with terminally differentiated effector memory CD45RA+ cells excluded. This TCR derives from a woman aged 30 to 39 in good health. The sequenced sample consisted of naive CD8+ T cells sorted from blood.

The CDR3 loop is CASSEAADHNEQFF. CDR3 DNA: TGTGCCAGCAGTGAAGCAGCGGATCACAATGAGCAGTTCTTC. This chain connects TRBV2 to TRBJ2-1, with a possible D match to TRBD2 (5 bases). This CDR3 region has 14 residues. V gave up 0 bases and J gave up 5 bases, with 8 bases separating them. Per germline, CDR1 SNHLY and CDR2 FYNNEI.